These 32 T cell receptor beta chains were all obtained from the same sample, sequenced in a study of cytomegalovirus exposure and HLA in healthy donors. Only in-frame clones appear in the TCRdb table, and some are missing; sequencing was by immunoSEQ multiplex PCR. The sample carries nearly 80,000 clones, over 85% recorded once. The material sequenced was PBMCs. These receptors were taken from a woman younger than 45 in good health and CMV-seronegative.

V gene TRBV7-2 combines with J gene TRBJ2-7; a weak D match, TRBD2 (5 bases). V lost 1 base to trimming and J lost 0 bases, with 13 bases between them. From germline, CDR1 is SGHTA and CDR2 FQGNSA. The CDR3 covers 16 residues. CDR3 loop: CASSLGSGSTSYEQYF. The CDR3 region has the DNA TGTGCCAGCAGCTTAGGATCTGGGAGCACCTCCTACGAGCAGTACTTC.

This clone was detected once. This chain joins TRBV18 and TRBJ2-4; 16 nucleotides agree with TRBD2. CDR3 length: 23 amino acids. V was pared by 0 bases and J by 0 bases, with 14 bases of the junction left unmatched. The germline gives CDR1 KGHSH, CDR2 LQKENI. The CDR3 nucleotides read TGTGCCAGCTCACCACCGGGACTAGCGGGAGGGCTAAGCGCGATACTAGCCAAAAACATTCAGTACTTC. Its protein product is CASSPPGLAGGLSAILAKNIQYF.

A note on this clone: An end of the junction does not agree with germline; a read error may underlie this. The J gene is TRBJ2-5, the V gene TRBV7-7; 7 bases line up with TRBD2. This CDR3 spans 14 amino acids. From germline, CDR1 is SSHAT and CDR2 FNYEAQ (reference sequence). CDR3 protein: CASSIEGRAETQYF. The DNA for the CDR3 is TGTGCTAGCAGCATTGAGGGGAGGGCAGAGACCCAGTACTTC.

The rearrangement links TRBV7-9 to TRBJ2-1, with no clear D. Germline CDR1 SEHNR, CDR2 FQNEAQ (reference sequence). The V end lost 4 bases, the J end lost 0 bases, and 10 bases lay between the germline ends. The CDR3 contains 15 residues. The CDR3 spells CASSYDRSSYNEQFF. CDR3 nucleotide sequence: TGTGCCAGCAGCTATGACCGGAGCTCCTACAATGAGCAGTTCTTC.

The rearrangement uses TRBV10-2 and TRBJ2-1; maybe TRBD1 (5 bases). This CDR3 comprises 11 residues. Trimming took 6 bases from V and 12 from J, leaving 12 bases between them. CDR1 is WSHSY, CDR2 SAAADI, per germline. CDR3 DNA: TGCGCCAGCAGGGCCCAAAGGGGGCAGTTCTTC. Protein sequence: CASRAQRGQFF.

The gene calls are TRBV7-9 and TRBJ1-4; 7 nucleotides agree with TRBD1. Germline CDR1 SEHNR, CDR2 FQNEAQ (reference sequence). The CDR3 length is 16 residues. J gave up 5 bases and V 3 bases, and 9 bases lay outside the gene matches. CDR3 protein: CASSFQGPQGNEKLFF. The CDR3 DNA reads TGTGCCAGCAGCTTCCAAGGCCCACAGGGGAATGAAAAACTGTTTTTT.

The chain carries TRBV7-9 and TRBJ1-1, with a tentative D call TRBD1 (5 bases). The CDR3 runs 13 residues. V shed 7 bases and J shed 4 bases, with 13 bases lying between them. Per germline, CDR1 SEHNR and CDR2 FQNEAQ (reference sequence). The CDR3 bases are TGTGCCAGCAACCCTGGGGGGACCACTGAAGCTTTCTTT. Residues: CASNPGGTTEAFF.

The chain uses TRBV28 and TRBJ2-7, with 10 nucleotides matching TRBD2. V lost 0 bases to trimming and J lost 6 bases; unmatched junction nucleotides: 5. The germline gives CDR1 MDHEN, CDR2 SYDVKM. This CDR3 contains 15 residues. CDR3 protein: CASSLWLAGAGEQYF. The CDR3 bases are TGTGCCAGCAGTTTATGGCTAGCGGGAGCAGGCGAGCAGTACTTC.

The rearrangement uses TRBV5-5 and TRBJ1-4; 7 nucleotides align to TRBD1. The CDR3 sequence is 20 residues long. Germline V lookup: CDR1 SGHKS, CDR2 YYEKEE (reference sequence). The V segment lost 5 bases and the J segment 7 bases; nucleotides outside the gene matches: 26. The CDR3 is CASSPGRPTGQRTTGEKLFF. DNA of the CDR3: TGTGCCAGCAGTCCAGGCCGCCCCACGGGACAGCGAACAACGGGTGAAAAACTGTTTTTT. Filled out from reference TRBV5-5 and TRBJ1-4, the complete variable domain reads DAGVTQSPTHLIKTRGQQVTLRCSPISGHKSVSWYQQVLGQGPQFIFQYYEKEERGRGNFPDRFSARQFPNYSSELNVNALLLGDSALYLCASSPGRPTGQRTTGEKLFFGSGTQLSVL.

J is TRBJ2-6 and V is TRBV19, with D perhaps TRBD2 (6 bases). Germline-derived CDR1 and CDR2 are LNHDA and SQIVND (reference sequence). V was cut by 2 bases and J by 0 bases, with 14 bases left in between. The CDR3 has 18 residues. The CDR3 reads CASSILGGADSGANVLTF. In DNA form, the CDR3 reads TGTGCCAGTAGTATACTTGGCGGGGCCGACTCTGGGGCCAACGTCCTGACTTTC.

This clone was recorded once. V usage is TRBV5-8 and J usage is TRBJ2-2; D is possibly TRBD1 (6 bases). Trimming took off 4 bases at V and 4 bases at J, with 14 bases between the two ends. CDR1 is SGHTS, CDR2 YDEGEE, per germline. The CDR3 extends over 15 amino acids. Here the CDR3 DNA reads TGTGCCAGCAGCGTAACAGGGTTGATCACCGGGGAGCTGTTTTTT. Its protein product is CASSVTGLITGELFF. Looking up the rest from reference TRBV5-8 and TRBJ2-2 gives the full variable domain: EAGVTQSPTHLIKTRGQQATLRCSPISGHTSVYWYQQALGLGLQFLLWYDEGEERNRGNFPPRFSGRQFPNYSSELNVNALELEDSALYLCASSVTGLITGELFFGEGSRLTVL.

V gene TRBV5-1 combines with J gene TRBJ2-5, with 8 bases fitting TRBD2. This CDR3 is built from 17 residues. Germline CDR1 SGHRS, CDR2 YFSETQ. V was clipped by 7 bases and J by 4 bases; unmatched bases: 18. CDR3 coding DNA: TGCGCCAGCGAATTAGGGGGGAGTAGCGGGGTATCAGAGACCCAGTACTTC. Its protein is CASELGGSSGVSETQYF.

The genes are TRBV5-6 and TRBJ1-2; D is possibly TRBD1 (6 bases). The CDR3 totals 16 residues. Trimming shortened V by 1 base and J by 6 bases, and 19 bases separated the two germline ends. Per the germline V gene, CDR1 is SGHDT and CDR2 is YYEEEE. The CDR3 DNA sequence: TGTGCCAGCAGCTTGCTAGGGGAGGGGGACCTCAATGGCTACACCTTC. Protein sequence: CASSLLGEGDLNGYTF.

V usage is TRBV19 and J usage is TRBJ2-7; TRBD1 aligns across 7 bases. The CDR3 is made up of 15 amino acids. The germline gives CDR1 LNHDA, CDR2 SQIVND (reference sequence). Trimming cost V 3 bases and J 5 bases; bases outside gene matches: 10. This chain's CDR3 is CASSIPAGGLDEQYF. The CDR3 nucleotides are TGTGCCAGTAGTATTCCGGCAGGGGGATTGGACGAGCAGTACTTC.

The V gene is TRBV7-9, the J gene TRBJ2-5; 10 nucleotides agree with TRBD1. V shed 5 bases, J shed 4 bases, and the junction held 13 bases outside the gene matches. The CDR3 spans 17 residues. In germline, CDR1 is SEHNR, CDR2 FQNEAQ (reference sequence). The CDR3, as DNA: TGTGCCAGCAGCACCAGGACCGGGACAGGGGTTAGAGAGACCCAGTACTTC. Translation gives CASSTRTGTGVRETQYF.

The J gene is TRBJ1-2, the V gene TRBV19; possibly TRBD1 for D (5 bases). In germline, CDR1 is LNHDA, CDR2 SQIVND (reference sequence). The V end was cut by 2 bases, the J end by 8 bases, with 12 bases between. The CDR3 contains 13 residues. The CDR3 spells CASSIQGPRGYTF. CDR3 DNA sequence: TGTGCCAGTAGTATACAGGGTCCCCGAGGCTACACCTTC.

The chain links TRBV28 to TRBJ1-1, with TRBD1 as a possible D gene (5 bases). Deletions cut 7 bases from V and 4 bases from J, with 16 bases between. CDR3 length: 14 residues. The germline CDR1 and CDR2 sequences are MDHEN and SYDVKM. CDR3 residues: CASTRGVPATEAFF. DNA of the CDR3: TGTGCCAGCACTCGGGGGGTCCCGGCCACTGAAGCTTTCTTT.

This chain links TRBV18 with TRBJ1-4; unclear D gene. Trimming took off 3 bases at V and 8 bases at J, with 10 bases between the two ends. This CDR3 has 13 residues. Per germline, CDR1 KGHSH and CDR2 LQKENI. In DNA, the CDR3 is TGTGCCAGCTCACCCCACCCGGGAGAAAAACTGTTTTTT. It translates to CASSPHPGEKLFF.

The chain has TRBV5-1 and TRBJ2-1; TRBD1 aligns across 8 bases. V lost 3 bases to trimming and J lost 2 bases; unmatched junction nucleotides: 10. This CDR3 comprises 17 residues. Germline V gene sequence: CDR1 SGHRS, CDR2 YFSETQ. The CDR3 loop reads CASSSQRQGLPYNEQFF. The CDR3, as DNA: TGCGCCAGCAGCTCACAAAGACAGGGGCTTCCCTACAATGAGCAGTTCTTC.

V and J are TRBV30 and TRBJ2-2; TRBD1 agrees at 7 bases. The CDR3 has 14 amino acids. In germline, CDR1 is GTSNPN, CDR2 SVGIG (reference sequence). Trimming took 0 bases from V and 6 from J; bases not matched to a gene: 4. This CDR3 reads CAWSVLGQAGELFF. CDR3 nucleotides: TGTGCCTGGAGTGTACTCGGACAGGCCGGGGAGCTGTTTTTT.

The chain joins TRBV2 to TRBJ2-1; D might be TRBD2 (5 bases). The V end lost 1 base, the J end lost 12 bases, and 7 bases lay between the germline ends. CDR3 size: 11 residues. Germline V gene data show CDR1 as SNHLY and CDR2 as FYNNEI. CDR3 region: CASSEEAGQFF. CDR3 nucleotides: TGTGCCAGCAGTGAAGAGGCGGGGCAGTTCTTC.

The genes are TRBV6-5 and TRBJ2-7, with a tentative D call TRBD1 (6 bases). Deletions cut 6 bases from V and 5 bases from J, with 14 bases between. The CDR3 totals 13 residues. CDR1 is MNHEY, CDR2 SVGAGI, per germline. The CDR3 region is CASSRDITHEQYF. The CDR3 DNA reads TGTGCCAGCAGCCGGGACATAACCCACGAGCAGTACTTC.

The V call is TRBV5-4, the J call TRBJ1-1; 10 nucleotides line up with TRBD1. CDR1 is SGHNT, CDR2 YYREEE, per germline (reference sequence). Losses at the gene ends were 4 bases for V and 1 base for J; bases not matched to a gene: 4. The CDR3 loop spans 15 amino acids. The CDR3 is CASSRDRGTNTEAFF. CDR3 sequence (DNA): TGTGCCAGCAGCAGGGACAGGGGCACGAACACTGAAGCTTTCTTT.

The chain employs TRBV19 and TRBJ1-5, with D perhaps TRBD1 (6 bases). This CDR3 is built from 15 residues. V was shortened by 4 bases and J by 4 bases, with 14 bases between the two germline ends. Looked up from germline, CDR1 is LNHDA and CDR2 is SQIVND (reference sequence). The CDR3 loop reads CASSTSQGSNQPQHF. The CDR3 region has the DNA TGTGCCAGTAGTACCTCACAGGGTTCGAATCAGCCCCAGCATTTT.

This rearrangement joins TRBV19 to TRBJ2-5, with 10 bases matching TRBD1. Trimming removed 3 bases from V and 3 bases from J; junction bases left unmatched: 13. CDR1 is LNHDA and CDR2 is SQIVND in the germline V gene (reference sequence). The length of the CDR3 is 18 residues. CDR3 DNA sequence: TGTGCCAGTAGTATCCTTCATGGCCCGGGGACAGGGGAAGAGACCCAGTACTTC. Translating gives CASSILHGPGTGEETQYF. The full variable domain, with the rest looked up from reference TRBV19 and TRBJ2-5, is DGGITQSPKYLFRKEGQNVTLSCEQNLNHDAMYWYRQDPGQGLRLIYYSQIVNDFQKGDIAEGYSVSREKKESFPLTVTSAQKNPTAFYLCASSILHGPGTGEETQYFGPGTRLLVL.

This sequence joins TRBV5-1 and TRBJ2-2, with no clear D. Germline V gives CDR1 SGHRS, CDR2 YFSETQ. V shed 4 bases and J shed 5 bases, with 15 bases lying between them. CDR3 length: 15 residues. The CDR3 is CASSHTPPRTGELFF. DNA of the CDR3: TGCGCCAGCAGCCATACTCCTCCGAGGACCGGGGAGCTGTTTTTT.

V is TRBV7-2 and J is TRBJ2-1, with D possibly being TRBD2 (5 bases). This CDR3 has 16 residues. Germline V gene lookup returns CDR1 SGHTA and CDR2 FQGNSA. V dropped 3 bases and J dropped 4 bases, with 16 bases sitting between them. CDR3 bases: TGTGCCAGCAGCTTTGGAGCGGCTTCGGGGTACAATGAGCAGTTCTTC. Residues: CASSFGAASGYNEQFF. The full variable domain, rest sourced from reference TRBV7-2 and TRBJ2-1, is GAGVSQSPSNKVTEKGKDVELRCDPISGHTALYWYRQSLGQGLEFLIYFQGNSAPDKSGLPSDRFSAERTGGSVSTLTIQRTQQEDSAVYLCASSFGAASGYNEQFFGPGTRLTVL.

The rearrangement uses TRBV5-6 and TRBJ1-1; 7 bases fit TRBD1. Per the germline V gene, CDR1 is SGHDT and CDR2 is YYEEEE. Germline trimming cut 0 bases from V and 1 base from J; bases unmatched to any gene: 0. This CDR3 spans 14 amino acids. CDR3 residues: CASSLDRGNTEAFF. CDR3 DNA sequence: TGTGCCAGCAGCTTGGACAGGGGGAACACTGAAGCTTTCTTT.

This clone was detected only once. The V call is TRBV2, the J call TRBJ2-2; 7 bases agree with TRBD1. Germline-derived CDR1 and CDR2 are SNHLY and FYNNEI. The ends lost 5 bases at V and 6 bases at J; junction bases unmatched: 12. The CDR3 is 16 amino acids. The CDR3 nucleotides read TGTGCCAGCAGTCCCCCCGACAGGGTATCGGCCGGGGAGCTGTTTTTT. It yields the protein CASSPPDRVSAGELFF.

The V and J genes are TRBV9 and TRBJ1-4, with a tentative D call TRBD1 (6 bases). This CDR3 contains 16 residues. Between the trimmed V and J ends, which lost 3 bases and 5 bases, there was a span of 17 bases. In germline, CDR1 is SGDLS, CDR2 YYNGEE. The CDR3 region is CASSAPGTPANEKLFF. The CDR3 DNA sequence: TGTGCCAGCAGCGCGCCCGGGACACCGGCAAATGAAAAACTGTTTTTT.

The V call is TRBV19, the J call TRBJ2-5, with 9 positions matching TRBD1. The CDR3 runs to 16 residues. The germline CDR1 and CDR2 sequences are LNHDA and SQIVND (reference sequence). V gave up 3 bases and J gave up 3 bases; unmatched junction bases: 8. CDR3 loop: CASSILPGQGKETQYF. The CDR3 DNA reads as TGTGCCAGTAGTATCCTCCCGGGACAGGGAAAAGAGACCCAGTACTTC.

This chain links TRBV6-4 with TRBJ2-7, with D maybe TRBD2 (5 bases). The CDR3 is 15 residues long. Germline values: CDR1 MRHNA, CDR2 SNTAGT. V dropped 2 bases and J dropped 0 bases, with 11 bases sitting between them. The CDR3 here is CASSDESRVSYEQYF. CDR3 nucleotides: TGTGCCAGCAGTGACGAATCGCGGGTCTCCTACGAGCAGTACTTC.